This is a list of T cell receptor beta chains from one sample in a study of neurological immune-mediated disorders. TCRdb called the 5' RACE reads again in MiXCR, with one record for every CDR3 protein. The sample lists more than 50,000 distinct CDR3 sequences; approximately 5.2% were seen once. Sequenced input: PBMCs. These receptors were obtained from a woman younger than 45 with multiple sclerosis. Each CDR3 is given with its conserved first and last residue. Fields, in order: V gene, clone size, D gene, J gene, CDR3 DNA, CDR3 protein. A D gene is named only where the DNA matches it firmly. Clone size, where shown, is once, few, many, or a class for clones that have expanded.

v_call: TRBV15
clone_size: many
d_call: TRBD1
j_call: TRBJ2-7
cdr3_nt: TGTGCCACCAGCACAAGGACAGGGGTTAACGAGCAGTACTTC
cdr3_aa: CATSTRTGVNEQYF

v_call: TRBV20-1
clone_size: many
d_call: TRBD2
j_call: TRBJ2-1
cdr3_nt: TGCAGTGCTAGAGCTCCCCTAGCGGGCCCTTACAATGAGCAGTTCTTC
cdr3_aa: CSARAPLAGPYNEQFF

v_call: TRBV5-1
clone_size: many
d_call: TRBD1
j_call: TRBJ1-1
cdr3_nt: TGCGCCAGCAGCTTCAGGGGGGGTCCCGAGAACACTGAAGCTTTCTTT
cdr3_aa: CASSFRGGPENTEAFF

v_call: TRBV5-1
clone_size: few
d_call: TRBD1
j_call: TRBJ1-2
cdr3_nt: TGCGCCAGCAGCGTCGGGGACAGGGATGGCTACACCTTC
cdr3_aa: CASSVGDRDGYTF

v_call: TRBV14
clone_size: many
d_call: TRBD1
j_call: TRBJ1-5
cdr3_nt: TGTGCCAGCAGCCAACAGGGGGCCGGTCAGCCCCAGCATTTT
cdr3_aa: CASSQQGAGQPQHF

v_call: TRBV20-1
clone_size: NA
d_call: NA
j_call: TRBJ1-1
cdr3_nt: TGCAGTGCTAGACCGGGGTCGGGCCAATTGAACACTGAAGCTTTCTTT
cdr3_aa: CSARPGSGQLNTEAFF

v_call: TRBV20-1
clone_size: NA
d_call: TRBD1
j_call: TRBJ1-6
cdr3_nt: TGCAGTGCTAGGCCTCCGGGACAGGGTCTTTCACCCCTCAACTTT
cdr3_aa: CSARPPGQGLSPLNF

v_call: TRBV6-5
clone_size: NA
d_call: TRBD1
j_call: TRBJ2-7
cdr3_nt: TGTGCCAGCAGACGGGGACAGGCCTACGAGCAGTACTTC
cdr3_aa: CASRRGQAYEQYF

v_call: TRBV5-1
clone_size: NA
d_call: NA
j_call: TRBJ2-1
cdr3_nt: TGCGCCAGCAGCTTGGATCGGCAGGTTGCGAATGAGCAGTTCTTC
cdr3_aa: CASSLDRQVANEQFF

v_call: TRBV20-1
clone_size: NA
d_call: NA
j_call: TRBJ1-5
cdr3_nt: TGCAGTGCTAGAGCGGGTGGGGGGCAGATAAGCAATCAGCCCCAGCATTTT
cdr3_aa: CSARAGGGQISNQPQHF

v_call: TRBV6-6
clone_size: many
d_call: TRBD1
j_call: TRBJ1-1
cdr3_nt: TGTGCCAGCTATAACGGACAGGGTCTGGGCACTGAAGCTTTCTTT
cdr3_aa: CASYNGQGLGTEAFF

v_call: TRBV4-1
clone_size: many
d_call: NA
j_call: TRBJ1-6
cdr3_nt: TGCGCCAGCAGCCAAGGCCGGCTAGGGGATAATTCACCCCTCAACTTT
cdr3_aa: CASSQGRLGDNSPLNF

v_call: TRBV5-1
clone_size: many
d_call: TRBD1
j_call: TRBJ1-1
cdr3_nt: TGCGCCAGCAGCTTGGGACAGGGCATGAACACTGAAGCTTTCTTT
cdr3_aa: CASSLGQGMNTEAFF

v_call: TRBV15
clone_size: NA
d_call: TRBD1
j_call: TRBJ1-4
cdr3_nt: TGTGCCACCAGCAGACGACAGGGCAACGAAAAACTGTTTTTT
cdr3_aa: CATSRRQGNEKLFF

v_call: TRBV29-1
clone_size: NA
d_call: NA
j_call: TRBJ2-1
cdr3_nt: TGCAGCGTAGAGGGTGGGGACATAAACTACAATGAGCAGTTCTTC
cdr3_aa: CSVEGGDINYNEQFF

v_call: TRBV12-3/TRBV12-4
clone_size: many
d_call: NA
j_call: TRBJ2-1
cdr3_nt: TGTGCCAGCAGCGGAGGAGGGGAGGTCTACAATGAGCAGTTCTTC
cdr3_aa: CASSGGGEVYNEQFF

v_call: TRBV4-2
clone_size: many
d_call: TRBD1
j_call: TRBJ2-7
cdr3_nt: TGTGCCAGCAGCCAAAGAGGCGACAGGGGTATGGGAAGCTCCTACGAGCAGTACTTC
cdr3_aa: CASSQRGDRGMGSSYEQYF

v_call: TRBV7-2
clone_size: many
d_call: NA
j_call: TRBJ1-4
cdr3_nt: TGTGCCAGCAGCTTAGTGGGGCAAAAACTGTTTTTT
cdr3_aa: CASSLVGQKLFF

v_call: TRBV12-3/TRBV12-4
clone_size: many
d_call: NA
j_call: TRBJ2-5
cdr3_nt: TGTGCCAGCAGTCTGGGGACCGCCACTCGCTTC
cdr3_aa: CASSLGTATRF

v_call: TRBV5-1
clone_size: many
d_call: TRBD1
j_call: TRBJ2-7
cdr3_nt: TGCGCCAGCGGGCCGGGACAGCGCTACGAGCAGTACTTC
cdr3_aa: CASGPGQRYEQYF

v_call: TRBV20-1
clone_size: many
d_call: NA
j_call: TRBJ2-7
cdr3_nt: TGCAGTGCCGCGGAAGGAGATAGGTACGAGCAGTACTTC
cdr3_aa: CSAAEGDRYEQYF

v_call: TRBV7-6
clone_size: many
d_call: NA
j_call: TRBJ2-2
cdr3_nt: TGTGCCAGCAGCTTAGCCCCCCGGCTAGCGATGAACACCGGGGAGCTGTTTTTT
cdr3_aa: CASSLAPRLAMNTGELFF

v_call: TRBV20-1
clone_size: many
d_call: NA
j_call: TRBJ1-6
cdr3_nt: TGCAGTGCTAGGAGCGGGGGAGGGATGGGGCTCTCCTATAATTCACCCCTCCACTTT
cdr3_aa: CSARSGGGMGLSYNSPLHF

v_call: TRBV6-5
clone_size: NA
d_call: NA
j_call: TRBJ1-3
cdr3_nt: TGTGCCAGCAGTTACTCGCGACAGTCTCTCTATAATCCCCGCTCTGGAAACACCATATATTTT
cdr3_aa: CASSYSRQSLYNPRSGNTIYF

v_call: TRBV7-2
clone_size: many
d_call: TRBD1
j_call: TRBJ1-1
cdr3_nt: TGTGCCAGCAGCACGAACAGGGGAGGCACTGAAGCTTTCTTT
cdr3_aa: CASSTNRGGTEAFF

v_call: TRBV5-5
clone_size: many
d_call: TRBD1
j_call: TRBJ1-5
cdr3_nt: TGTGCCAGCAGCCACGGGACAGGGGATAGCAATCAGCCCCAGCATTTT
cdr3_aa: CASSHGTGDSNQPQHF

v_call: TRBV10-1
clone_size: NA
d_call: NA
j_call: TRBJ1-3
cdr3_nt: TGCGCCAGCAGTGAGTCGCGTGCCTCTGGAAACACCATATATTTT
cdr3_aa: CASSESRASGNTIYF

v_call: TRBV6-5
clone_size: many
d_call: NA
j_call: TRBJ2-7
cdr3_nt: TGTGCCAGCAGTTACTCACGGACCACCTACGAGCAGTACTTC
cdr3_aa: CASSYSRTTYEQYF

v_call: TRBV9
clone_size: many
d_call: NA
j_call: TRBJ2-3
cdr3_nt: TGTGCCAGCAGCGTAGAGCCCCTAGGGTACAGAGGGGATACGCAGTATTTT
cdr3_aa: CASSVEPLGYRGDTQYF

v_call: TRBV20-1
clone_size: many
d_call: NA
j_call: TRBJ1-2
cdr3_nt: TGCAGTGTGAACAGCTATGGCTACACCTTC
cdr3_aa: CSVNSYGYTF

v_call: TRBV15
clone_size: many
d_call: NA
j_call: TRBJ1-6
cdr3_nt: TGTGCCACCAGCAGGGGGCAGGATTCACCCCTCCACTTT
cdr3_aa: CATSRGQDSPLHF

v_call: TRBV3-1
clone_size: many
d_call: NA
j_call: TRBJ2-2
cdr3_nt: TGTGCCAGCAGCCAAGCGACAAAGGTTCGGGCGGGGTTCACCGGGGAGCTGTTTTTT
cdr3_aa: CASSQATKVRAGFTGELFF

v_call: TRBV20-1
clone_size: many
d_call: NA
j_call: TRBJ1-3
cdr3_nt: TGCAGTGCTAGAGATCGGACCCTGGGAAACACCATATATTTT
cdr3_aa: CSARDRTLGNTIYF

v_call: TRBV5-1
clone_size: many
d_call: TRBD1
j_call: TRBJ2-6
cdr3_nt: TGCGCCAGCAGCTTGGCCCCGGGACAGGGGGCTGGGGCCAACGTCCTGACTTTC
cdr3_aa: CASSLAPGQGAGANVLTF

v_call: TRBV20-1
clone_size: many
d_call: NA
j_call: TRBJ2-7
cdr3_nt: TGCAGTGCTAGAAGGTTATTGGACATAGCCTACGAGCAGTACTTC
cdr3_aa: CSARRLLDIAYEQYF

v_call: TRBV6-6
clone_size: NA
d_call: NA
j_call: TRBJ1-5
cdr3_nt: TGTGCCAGCAGTTACCCACAGGGAGGTCAGCCCCAGCATTTT
cdr3_aa: CASSYPQGGQPQHF

v_call: TRBV12-3/TRBV12-4
clone_size: many
d_call: NA
j_call: TRBJ1-1
cdr3_nt: TGTGCCAGCATTATTACCGGGACAACCAAAGCTTTCTTT
cdr3_aa: CASIITGTTKAFF

v_call: TRBV7-8
clone_size: many
d_call: NA
j_call: TRBJ1-5
cdr3_nt: TGTGCCAGCAGCTTATTGGAGCCCCGGGCTCTAAATCAGCCCCAGAATTTT
cdr3_aa: CASSLLEPRALNQPQNF

v_call: TRBV20-1
clone_size: NA
d_call: NA
j_call: TRBJ1-4
cdr3_nt: TGCAGTGCTAGTCGGCCGGACGGTGTAGGAAAACTGTTTTTT
cdr3_aa: CSASRPDGVGKLFF

v_call: TRBV9
clone_size: few
d_call: NA
j_call: TRBJ2-3
cdr3_nt: TGTGCCAGCAGCGTATTGAGCGGCGGAGATACGCAGTATTTT
cdr3_aa: CASSVLSGGDTQYF

v_call: TRBV5-1
clone_size: many
d_call: TRBD1
j_call: TRBJ2-1
cdr3_nt: TGCGCCAGCAGCGCCACAGGGGAGTCCTACAATGAGCAGTTCTTC
cdr3_aa: CASSATGESYNEQFF